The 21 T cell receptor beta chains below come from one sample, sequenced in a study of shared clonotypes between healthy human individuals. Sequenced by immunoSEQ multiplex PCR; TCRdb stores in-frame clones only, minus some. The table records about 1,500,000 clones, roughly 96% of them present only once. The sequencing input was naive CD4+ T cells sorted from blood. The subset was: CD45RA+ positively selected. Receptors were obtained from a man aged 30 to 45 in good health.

CDR3 DNA sequence: TGTGCCAGCAGCGGCCCCCCCGGGGGGCTGTCGGAGACCCAGTACTTC. This translates into CASSGPPGGLSETQYF. The chain recombines TRBV9 with TRBJ2-5; perhaps TRBD2 as D (7 bases). From germline, CDR1 is SGDLS and CDR2 YYNGEE. V was shortened by 3 bases and J by 5 bases, with 20 bases between the two germline ends. The CDR3 extends over 16 amino acids.

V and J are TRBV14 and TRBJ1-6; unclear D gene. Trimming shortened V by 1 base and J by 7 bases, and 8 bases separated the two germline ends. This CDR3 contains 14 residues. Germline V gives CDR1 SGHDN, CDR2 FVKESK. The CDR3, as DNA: TGTGCCAGCAGCCAAGCGCTGAGAAATTCACCCCTCCACTTT. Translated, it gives CASSQALRNSPLHF.

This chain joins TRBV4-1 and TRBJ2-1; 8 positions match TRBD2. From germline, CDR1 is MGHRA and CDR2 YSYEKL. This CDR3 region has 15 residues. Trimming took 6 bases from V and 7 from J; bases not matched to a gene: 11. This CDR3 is CASSRVGLALNEQFF. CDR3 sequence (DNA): TGCGCCAGCAGTCGTGTAGGACTAGCCCTGAATGAGCAGTTCTTC.

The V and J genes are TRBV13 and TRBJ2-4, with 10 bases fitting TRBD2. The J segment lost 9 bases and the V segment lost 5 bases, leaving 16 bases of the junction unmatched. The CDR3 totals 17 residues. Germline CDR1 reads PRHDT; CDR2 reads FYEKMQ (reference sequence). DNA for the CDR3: TGTGCCAGCAGCCAACCTCCCCACGGACTAGCGGATGCCATTCAGTACTTC. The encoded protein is CASSQPPHGLADAIQYF.

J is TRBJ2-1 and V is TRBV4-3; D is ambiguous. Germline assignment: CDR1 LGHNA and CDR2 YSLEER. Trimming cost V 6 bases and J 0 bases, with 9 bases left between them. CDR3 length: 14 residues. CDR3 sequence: CASSKTSSYNEQFF. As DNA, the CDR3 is TGCGCCAGCAGTAAAACAAGCTCCTACAATGAGCAGTTCTTC.

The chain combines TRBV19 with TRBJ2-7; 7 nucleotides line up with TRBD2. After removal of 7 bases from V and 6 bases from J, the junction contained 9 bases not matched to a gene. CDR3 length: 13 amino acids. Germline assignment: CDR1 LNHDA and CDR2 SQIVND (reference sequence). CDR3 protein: CASKSGGLGEQYF. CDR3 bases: TGTGCCAGTAAGTCGGGGGGATTAGGCGAGCAGTACTTC.

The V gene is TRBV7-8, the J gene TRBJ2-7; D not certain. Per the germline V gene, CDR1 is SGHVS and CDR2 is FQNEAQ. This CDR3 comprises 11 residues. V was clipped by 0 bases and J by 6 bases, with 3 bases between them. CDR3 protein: CASSLAVEQYF. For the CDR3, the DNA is TGTGCCAGCAGCTTAGCGGTCGAGCAGTACTTC.

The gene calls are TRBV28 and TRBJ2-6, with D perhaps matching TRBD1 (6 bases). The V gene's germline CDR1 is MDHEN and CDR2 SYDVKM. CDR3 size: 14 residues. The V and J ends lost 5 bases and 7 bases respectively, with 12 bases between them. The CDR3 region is CASSGHREANVLTF. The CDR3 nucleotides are TGTGCCAGCAGTGGCCACAGGGAAGCCAACGTCCTGACTTTC.

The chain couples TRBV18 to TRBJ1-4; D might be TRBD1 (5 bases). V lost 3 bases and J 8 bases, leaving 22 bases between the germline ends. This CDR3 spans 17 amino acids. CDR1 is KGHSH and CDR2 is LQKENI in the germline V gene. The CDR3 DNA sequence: TGTGCCAGCTCACCCGGGACTAGCGGGAGAAGTCGAGAAAAACTGTTTTTT. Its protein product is CASSPGTSGRSREKLFF.

This CDR3 reads CASTHKRAGKDEQYF. The CDR3 DNA reads as TGTGCCAGCACCCACAAGCGTGCAGGGAAGGACGAGCAGTACTTC. This chain connects TRBV6-5 to TRBJ2-7, with TRBD1 as a possible D gene (5 bases). Per germline, CDR1 MNHEY and CDR2 SVGAGI. CDR3 length: 15 residues. The ends were cut back, 7 bases at V and 5 bases at J, with 21 bases in the middle.

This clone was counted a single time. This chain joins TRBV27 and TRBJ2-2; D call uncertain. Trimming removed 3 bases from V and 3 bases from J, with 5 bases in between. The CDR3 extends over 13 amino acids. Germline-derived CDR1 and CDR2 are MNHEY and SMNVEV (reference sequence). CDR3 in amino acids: CASSLRYTGELFF. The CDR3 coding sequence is TGTGCCAGCAGTTTGCGGTACACCGGGGAGCTGTTTTTT.

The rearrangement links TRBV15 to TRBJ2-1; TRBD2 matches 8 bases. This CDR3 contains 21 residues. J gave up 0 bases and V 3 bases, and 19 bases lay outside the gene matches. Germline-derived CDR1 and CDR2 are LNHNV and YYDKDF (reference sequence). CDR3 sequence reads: CATSSSGRWAQSGSSYNEQFF. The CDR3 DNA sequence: TGTGCCACCAGCAGCTCCGGGAGGTGGGCCCAAAGCGGGAGCTCCTACAATGAGCAGTTCTTC. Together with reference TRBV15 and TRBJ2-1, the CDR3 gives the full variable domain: DAMVIQNPRYQVTQFGKPVTLSCSQTLNHNVMYWYQQKSSQAPKLLFHYYDKDFNNEADTPDNFQSRRPNTSFCFLDIRSPGLGDTAMYLCATSSSGRWAQSGSSYNEQFFGPGTRLTVL.

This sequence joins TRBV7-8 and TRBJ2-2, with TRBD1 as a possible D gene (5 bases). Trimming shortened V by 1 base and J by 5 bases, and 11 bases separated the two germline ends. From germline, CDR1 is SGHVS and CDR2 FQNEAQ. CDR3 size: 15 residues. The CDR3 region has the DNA TGTGCCAGCAGCTTAGGTTGGAAGGGGACCGGGGAGCTGTTTTTT. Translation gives CASSLGWKGTGELFF.

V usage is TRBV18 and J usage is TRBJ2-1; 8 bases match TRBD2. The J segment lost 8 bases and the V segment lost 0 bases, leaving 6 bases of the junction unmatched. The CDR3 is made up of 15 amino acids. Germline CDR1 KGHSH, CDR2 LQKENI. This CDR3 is CASSPPSGVIDEQFF. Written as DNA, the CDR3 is TGTGCCAGCTCACCACCTAGCGGGGTCATCGATGAGCAGTTCTTC.

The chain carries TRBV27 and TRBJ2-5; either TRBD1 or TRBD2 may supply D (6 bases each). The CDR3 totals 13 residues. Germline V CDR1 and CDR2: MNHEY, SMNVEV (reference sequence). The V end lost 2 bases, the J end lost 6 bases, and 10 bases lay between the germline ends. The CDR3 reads CASSLGGQKTQYF. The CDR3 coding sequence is TGTGCCAGCAGTTTAGGGGGGCAAAAGACCCAGTACTTC.

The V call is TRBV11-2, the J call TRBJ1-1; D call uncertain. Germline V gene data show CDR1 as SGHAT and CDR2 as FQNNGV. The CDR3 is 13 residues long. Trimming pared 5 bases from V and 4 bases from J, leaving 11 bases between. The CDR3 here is CASSKTSTTEAFF. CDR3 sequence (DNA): TGTGCCAGCAGCAAGACCAGTACCACTGAAGCTTTCTTT. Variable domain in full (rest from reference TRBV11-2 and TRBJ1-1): EAGVAQSPRYKIIEKRQSVAFWCNPISGHATLYWYQQILGQGPKLLIQFQNNGVVDDSQLPKDRFSAERLKGVDSTLKIQPAKLEDSAVYLCASSKTSTTEAFFGQGTRLTVV.

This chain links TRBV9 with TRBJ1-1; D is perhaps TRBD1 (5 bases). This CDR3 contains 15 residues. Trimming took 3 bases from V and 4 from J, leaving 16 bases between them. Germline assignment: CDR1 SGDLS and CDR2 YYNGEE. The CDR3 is CASSATGLAGTEAFF. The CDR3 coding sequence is TGTGCCAGCAGCGCGACGGGGCTCGCCGGCACTGAAGCTTTCTTT.

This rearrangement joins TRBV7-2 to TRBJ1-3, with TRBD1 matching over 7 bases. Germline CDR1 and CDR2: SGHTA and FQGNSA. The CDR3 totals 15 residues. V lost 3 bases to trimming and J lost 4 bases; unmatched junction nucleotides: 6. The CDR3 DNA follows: TGTGCCAGCAGCTTGAAGGGGGCAGGGGGAAACACCATATATTTT. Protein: CASSLKGAGGNTIYF. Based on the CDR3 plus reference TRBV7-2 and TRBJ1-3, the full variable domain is GAGVSQSPSNKVTEKGKDVELRCDPISGHTALYWYRQSLGQGLEFLIYFQGNSAPDKSGLPSDRFSAERTGGSVSTLTIQRTQQEDSAVYLCASSLKGAGGNTIYFGEGSWLTVV.

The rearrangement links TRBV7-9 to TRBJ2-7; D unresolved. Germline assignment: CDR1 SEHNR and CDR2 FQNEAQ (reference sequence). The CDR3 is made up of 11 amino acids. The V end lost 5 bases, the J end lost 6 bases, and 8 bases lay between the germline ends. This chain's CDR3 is CASSLQSEQYF. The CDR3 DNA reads TGTGCCAGCAGCCTACAAAGCGAGCAGTACTTC.

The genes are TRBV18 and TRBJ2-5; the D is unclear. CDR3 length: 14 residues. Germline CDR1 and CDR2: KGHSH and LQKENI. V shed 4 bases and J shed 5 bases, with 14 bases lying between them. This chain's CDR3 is CASSRAYPEETQYF. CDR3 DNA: TGTGCCAGCTCACGGGCGTACCCTGAGGAGACCCAGTACTTC.

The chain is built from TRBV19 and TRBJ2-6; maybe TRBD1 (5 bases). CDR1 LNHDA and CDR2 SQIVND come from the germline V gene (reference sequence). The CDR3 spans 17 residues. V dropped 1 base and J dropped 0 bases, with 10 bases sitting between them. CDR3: CASSIGGSSSGANVLTF. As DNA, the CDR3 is TGTGCCAGTAGTATAGGGGGCAGCAGCTCTGGGGCCAACGTCCTGACTTTC.